Listed here are 12 T cell receptor beta chains from one sample, sequenced in a study of CD8+CD57+ T cells in acquired aplastic anemia. According to the study, genomic DNA was the template for TCR beta VDJ and CDR3 profiling. TCRdb ran MiXCR on the reads and lists one entry per CDR3 protein. The sample contains 150,000 to 200,000 distinct CDR3 sequences, 47% of which appear only once. Whoever was chosen for sequencing had shown CD8+CD57+ cell expansion by flow cytometry. Sequencing used sorted CD4+, CD8+, or CD8+CD57+ T cells (not recorded which) from PBMCs. The receptors were gathered from a human donor with aplastic anemia.

In the case of this clonotype: A much bigger clone sits one base away, suggesting this may be a read error. The chain recombines TRBV3-1 with TRBJ1-1, with D perhaps matching TRBD1 (5 bases). Germline values: CDR1 LGHDT, CDR2 YNNKEL (reference sequence). The CDR3 extends over 14 amino acids. Here the CDR3 DNA reads TGTGCCAGCAGCCAGCCCCCAGGGAACACTGAAGATTTCTTT. Its protein is CASSQPPGNTEDFF.

The table lists this clonotype with many counts. V gene TRBV7-9 combines with J gene TRBJ1-2; D is perhaps TRBD1 (6 bases). The V gene's germline CDR1 is SEHNR and CDR2 FQNEAQ (reference sequence). V dropped 5 bases and J dropped 7 bases, with 14 bases sitting between them. The CDR3 is 13 amino acids. CDR3 nucleotides: TGTGCCAGCAGCGCTAATACAGGGAGTGGCTACACCTTC. It translates to CASSANTGSGYTF.

This clonotype was recorded at least ten times. The CDR3 DNA is TGTGCCAGCAGGCAGGGGGCGGATTCACCCCTCCACTTT. This translates into CASRQGADSPLHF. This sequence joins TRBV9 and TRBJ1-6, with TRBD1 matching 8 bases. Looked up from germline, CDR1 is SGDLS and CDR2 is YYNGEE. V trimming: 5 bases; J trimming: 8 bases; junction bases outside the gene matches: 3. This CDR3 region has 13 residues.

This clonotype was seen repeatedly, ten times or more. The rearrangement uses TRBV4-2 and TRBJ1-1; 7 bases line up with TRBD1. Germline values: CDR1 LGHNA, CDR2 YNFKEQ. The CDR3 has 15 residues. Germline trimming cut 11 bases from V and 1 base from J; bases unmatched to any gene: 13. The CDR3 region is CACSQGVMGNTEAFF. The CDR3, as DNA: TGTGCCTGCTCCCAGGGGGTTATGGGGAACACTGAAGCTTTCTTT.

The chain uses TRBV7-6 and TRBJ2-5, with 7 bases that match TRBD1. Germline V gives CDR1 SGHVS, CDR2 FNYEAQ. V gave up 4 bases and J gave up 5 bases; unmatched junction bases: 10. This CDR3 has 15 residues. The CDR3 reads CASSSGRVGGETQYF. The CDR3 DNA reads as TGTGCCAGCAGCTCGGGCAGGGTAGGGGGCGAGACCCAGTACTTC.

The sample holds a few counts of this clonotype. An end of the junction does not agree with germline; a read error may underlie this. V usage is TRBV10-2 and J usage is TRBJ2-4; D possibly corresponds to TRBD1 (5 bases). The CDR3 runs to 14 residues. CDR1 and CDR2 from the germline V gene are WSHSY and SAAADI. CDR3 amino acids: CASRPQGESGIQYF. CDR3 nucleotide sequence: TGTGCCAGCAGGCCTCAGGGTGAATCGGGCATTCAGTACTTC.

This clonotype was detected many times. CDR3 nucleotide sequence: TGTGCCAGTAGTCCCCAGGGCTGGCTAGCGGGAGCCGCGAACACCGGGGAGCTGTTTTTT. This codes for CASSPQGWLAGAANTGELFF. The V and J genes are TRBV19 and TRBJ2-2, with 10 nucleotides matching TRBD2. Germline loops: CDR1 LNHDA, CDR2 SQIVND (reference sequence). V shed 5 bases and J 0 bases; nucleotides not matched to a gene: 15. The CDR3 is 20 residues long.

This clonotype occurred many times. The rearrangement links TRBV19 to TRBJ1-1; D gene uncertain. Germline CDR1 and CDR2: LNHDA and SQIVND (reference sequence). V was clipped by 5 bases and J by 1 base, with 11 bases between them. This CDR3 spans 14 amino acids. The CDR3 DNA is TGTGCCAGTAGTCCAAGGACGGGGAACACTGAAGCTTTCTTT. Its translation: CASSPRTGNTEAFF.

This chain links TRBV29-1 with TRBJ2-2, with D possibly matching TRBD1 (5 bases). CDR1 is SQVTM and CDR2 is ANQGSEA in the germline V gene. The CDR3 has 13 amino acids. Trimming took 4 bases from V and 6 from J, leaving 12 bases between them. As DNA, the CDR3 is TGCAGCGTTGGGGGCCTAAGGTCCGGGGAGCTGTTTTTT. This sequence encodes CSVGGLRSGELFF.

The genes are TRBV7-6 and TRBJ2-5; D possibly corresponds to TRBD2 (6 bases). There are 15 residues in the CDR3. The V end was cut by 5 bases, the J end by 4 bases, with 17 bases between. Germline V gene sequence: CDR1 SGHVS, CDR2 FNYEAQ. As DNA, the CDR3 is TGTGCCAGCAGCGCGGAGACTAGGGGACGAGAGACCCAGTACTTC. Its translation: CASSAETRGRETQYF.

The chain links TRBV15 to TRBJ2-5; no clear D gene. Trimming shortened V by 3 bases and J by 1 base, and 6 bases separated the two germline ends. Germline lookup yields CDR1 LNHNV and CDR2 YYDKDF (reference sequence). CDR3 length: 13 amino acids. CDR3 bases: TGTGCCACCAGCAGGGCCCTCCAAGAGACCCAGTACTTC. This sequence encodes CATSRALQETQYF.

The rearrangement links TRBV3-1 to TRBJ1-1; possible D gene TRBD1, 5 bases. Deletions cut 6 bases from V and 4 bases from J, with 18 bases between. The CDR3 runs to 15 residues. Looked up from germline, CDR1 is LGHDT and CDR2 is YNNKEL (reference sequence). CDR3 DNA sequence: TGTGCCAGCAGTCCCGAACGGGGGGTGGGCACTGAAGCTTTCTTT. Encoded protein: CASSPERGVGTEAFF. The variable domain in full, completed from reference TRBV3-1 and TRBJ1-1, reads DTAVSQTPKYLVTQMGNDKSIKCEQNLGHDTMYWYKQDSKKFLKIMFSYNNKELIINETVPNRFSPKSPDKAHLNLHINSLELGDSAVYFCASSPERGVGTEAFFGQGTRLTVV.